Following are 23 T cell receptor beta chains from one sample sequenced in a study of T-cell reconstitution after alpha-beta-depleted transplantation in children. Preparing the TCRbeta library involved the use of unique molecular identifiers. TCRdb redid the calling of the PCR reads with MiXCR, one entry per CDR3 protein. The repertoire has about 110,000 distinct CDR3 sequences, 5% to 7% of them found once; the top ten carry roughly 24%. The specimen comprised PBMCs, mostly from graft donor cells, sampled 360 days after TCRalphabeta/CD19-depleted stem cell transplant. The receptors derive from a male patient aged 2-10 years who had a stem cell transplant for acute lymphoblastic leukemia, so the T cells may come from the graft donor.

This clonotype showed up many times. The rearrangement links TRBV27 to TRBJ1-1, with no clear D. Germline V lookup: CDR1 MNHEY, CDR2 SMNVEV (reference sequence). The V gene lost 8 bases and the J gene lost 1 base, with 8 bases spanning the gap. This CDR3 region has 12 residues. The CDR3 spells CASGPPNTEAFF. DNA of the CDR3: TGTGCCAGCGGGCCCCCGAACACTGAAGCTTTCTTT.

The table lists this clonotype with a few counts. This sequence joins TRBV5-1 and TRBJ2-3; the match to TRBD1 covers 8 bases. The CDR3 contains 15 residues. Germline CDR1 and CDR2: SGHRS and YFSETQ. J was trimmed by 4 bases and V by 5 bases; bases with no gene match: 9. CDR3 nucleotide sequence: TGCGCCAGCAGGCCAGGGGGCCCCAGGGCAGATACGCAGTATTTT. This codes for CASRPGGPRADTQYF.

At least ten counts were recorded for this clonotype. CDR3: CATSDNSGANVLTF. The CDR3 bases are TGTGCCACCAGTGACAACTCTGGGGCCAACGTCCTGACTTTC. This chain joins TRBV24-1 and TRBJ2-6, with D unclear. Deletions cut 4 bases from V and 0 bases from J, with 3 bases between. CDR1 is KGHDR and CDR2 is SFDVKD in the germline V gene. There are 14 residues in the CDR3.

The chain employs TRBV5-5 and TRBJ1-5; TRBD1 agrees at 7 bases. Trimming cost V 4 bases and J 4 bases; bases outside gene matches: 8. Per the germline V gene, CDR1 is SGHKS and CDR2 is YYEKEE (reference sequence). The CDR3 length is 15 residues. CDR3 in DNA: TGTGCCAGCAGCATTGGGGACAGCCTAAATCAGCCCCAGCATTTT. Its protein product is CASSIGDSLNQPQHF.

This clonotype was observed many times. V is TRBV28 and J is TRBJ2-2, with D possibly being TRBD1 (6 bases). This CDR3 is 15 amino acids long. Germline V gene lookup returns CDR1 MDHEN and CDR2 SYDVKM. Trimming removed 6 bases from V and 3 bases from J, with 14 bases in between. This CDR3 reads CASRLRGLDTGELFF. CDR3 nucleotides: TGTGCCAGCAGACTCAGGGGATTGGACACCGGGGAGCTGTTTTTT.

This clonotype was seen repeatedly, ten times or more. The chain has TRBV10-3 and TRBJ2-3; D unresolved. Germline V gene data show CDR1 as ENHRY and CDR2 as SYGVKD. The CDR3 is made up of 10 amino acids. V was clipped by 3 bases and J by 10 bases, with 5 bases between them. The CDR3 reads CAISDSPQYF. The CDR3 DNA reads TGTGCCATCAGTGATAGCCCGCAGTATTTT.

This clonotype came up many times. The chain combines TRBV7-2 with TRBJ2-3; D unresolved. This CDR3 has 11 amino acids. Trimming removed 3 bases from V and 5 bases from J, with 3 bases in between. Germline CDR1 is SGHTA and CDR2 is FQGNSA. The CDR3 loop is CASSFKDTQYF. CDR3 DNA: TGTGCCAGCAGCTTCAAAGATACGCAGTATTTT.

This clonotype was counted at least ten times. V gene TRBV10-3 combines with J gene TRBJ2-7; unclear D gene. Germline CDR1 reads ENHRY; CDR2 reads SYGVKD. The germline V and J ends were trimmed by 3 bases and 5 bases, with 14 bases remaining between them. This CDR3 has 14 residues. CDR3 residues: CAISDTGLRHEQYF. For the CDR3, the DNA is TGTGCCATCAGTGACACGGGTCTCCGGCACGAGCAGTACTTC.

This clonotype came up many times. The V gene is TRBV9, the J gene TRBJ2-6, with 11 bases that match TRBD1. The V gene end was trimmed by 4 bases and the J gene end by 3 bases; junction bases not matched to a gene: 12. The CDR3 contains 19 residues. CDR1 and CDR2 from the germline V gene are SGDLS and YYNGEE. Here the CDR3 DNA reads TGTGCCAGCAGCCTCTCTACGGGACAGGGGGTGGTTGGGGCCAACGTCCTGACTTTC. Encoded protein: CASSLSTGQGVVGANVLTF. Complete variable domain (other parts from reference TRBV9 and TRBJ2-6): DSGVTQTPKHLITATGQRVTLRCSPRSGDLSVYWYQQSLDQGLQFLIQYYNGEERAKGNILERFSAQQFPDLHSELNLSSLELGDSALYFCASSLSTGQGVVGANVLTFGAGSRLTVL.

The table lists this clonotype with many counts. V gene TRBV25-1 combines with J gene TRBJ2-5, with D possibly TRBD2 on 7 matching bases. Trimming stripped 10 bases from V and 7 bases from J, with 13 bases between. CDR1 is MGHDK, CDR2 SYGVNS, per germline. The CDR3 covers 11 residues. The CDR3 is CATARGGTQYF. The CDR3 nucleotides read TGTGCCACCGCAAGGGGGGGGACCCAGTACTTC.

This clonotype showed up many times. The chain has TRBV4-3 and TRBJ2-5; TRBD2 matches 14 bases. CDR1 LGHNA and CDR2 YSLEER come from the germline V gene. V trimming: 4 bases; J trimming: 1 base; junction bases outside the gene matches: 8. The CDR3 consists of 18 residues. CDR3 DNA: TGCGCCAGCAGCCCCTCAGGGACTAGCGGGGGCCTCCAAGAGACCCAGTACTTC. Amino acid sequence: CASSPSGTSGGLQETQYF.

This clonotype has just a few counts. This rearrangement joins TRBV6-5 to TRBJ1-6, with 7 bases that match TRBD1. The germline gives CDR1 MNHEY, CDR2 SVGAGI. Trimming at V came to 4 bases and at J to 9 bases, leaving 6 bases not matched to a gene. CDR3 length: 14 amino acids. The CDR3, as DNA: TGTGCCAGCAGTTCCCTGACAGGGTTTTCACCCCTCCACTTT. It specifies CASSSLTGFSPLHF.

This clonotype was observed many times. This chain connects TRBV7-3 to TRBJ2-6; D gene uncertain. The CDR3 totals 15 residues. V lost 2 bases to trimming and J lost 0 bases, with 5 bases between them. From germline, CDR1 is SGHTA and CDR2 FQGTGA. CDR3 loop: CASSLVSSGANVLTF. The CDR3 DNA reads TGTGCCAGCAGCTTAGTCAGCTCTGGGGCCAACGTCCTGACTTTC.

This clonotype was seen at least ten times. The chain is built from TRBV5-8 and TRBJ2-1, with a weak D call TRBD2 (5 bases). V gave up 0 bases and J gave up 10 bases, with 11 bases separating them. This CDR3 region has 13 residues. Germline V gene lookup returns CDR1 SGHTS and CDR2 YDEGEE. The CDR3 nucleotides are TGTGCCAGCAGCTTGGACGGGAAGGACGAGCAGTTCTTC. Protein sequence: CASSLDGKDEQFF.

This clonotype came up many times. The chain employs TRBV7-9 and TRBJ2-1, with D perhaps matching TRBD1 (5 bases). This CDR3 comprises 15 residues. CDR1 is SEHNR, CDR2 FQNEAQ, per germline (reference sequence). With 2 bases removed from V and 4 bases from J, the gap between germline ends came to 12 bases. CDR3 nucleotide sequence: TGTGCCAGCAGCTTAACGTCAGGGCATTACAATGAGCAGTTCTTC. It is translated as CASSLTSGHYNEQFF.

This clonotype was detected ten times or more. The chain couples TRBV20-1 to TRBJ2-1; 9 bases agree with TRBD2. The CDR3 covers 14 residues. CDR1 is DFQATT and CDR2 is SNEGSKA in the germline V gene (reference sequence). V gave up 6 bases and J gave up 2 bases; unmatched junction bases: 5. Written as DNA, the CDR3 is TGCAGTGCCCATAGCGGGAGAACCTACAATGAGCAGTTCTTC. It yields the protein CSAHSGRTYNEQFF.

This clonotype was detected ten times or more. This chain connects TRBV5-1 to TRBJ2-7, with 12 bases that match TRBD2. The CDR3 loop spans 15 amino acids. V dropped 4 bases and J dropped 2; count of bases not matched to a gene: 4. Germline loops: CDR1 SGHRS, CDR2 YFSETQ. The CDR3 DNA is TGCGCCAGCAGCACCGGACTAGCGGGGACCTACGAGCAGTACTTC. This translates into CASSTGLAGTYEQYF.

This clonotype appeared many times. This chain joins TRBV4-3 and TRBJ2-2; 12 bases agree with TRBD1. Germline lookup yields CDR1 LGHNA and CDR2 YSLEER. V lost 1 base to trimming and J lost 4 bases; unmatched junction nucleotides: 7. CDR3 length: 18 amino acids. The CDR3 DNA reads as TGCGCCAGCAGCCAAGGGGGGACAGGGGGCCCCCGCACCGGGGAGCTGTTTTTT. It is translated as CASSQGGTGGPRTGELFF.

This clonotype was observed at least ten times. The chain recombines TRBV6-2 or TRBV6-3 with TRBJ2-1; D is possibly TRBD1 (6 bases). This CDR3 is built from 21 residues. V lost 2 bases to trimming and J lost 2 bases, with 28 bases between them. CDR1 and CDR2 (germline): MNHEY, SVGEGT. Here the CDR3 DNA reads TGTGCCAGCAGTTACCCTAAAGAGGGGCCCATACAGGGAGTCCCCTACAATGAGCAGTTCTTC. Residues: CASSYPKEGPIQGVPYNEQFF.

This clonotype was detected ten times or more. This chain connects TRBV4-3 to TRBJ2-3; 7 bases agree with TRBD2. With 0 bases clipped from V and 6 bases from J, the junction kept 9 bases outside the gene matches. CDR3 length: 16 residues. Germline lookup yields CDR1 LGHNA and CDR2 YSLEER. CDR3 bases: TGCGCCAGCAGCCAAGATCCTGAGCGGGATTACGATACGCAGTATTTT. Translating gives CASSQDPERDYDTQYF.

This clonotype came up many times. The genes are TRBV5-1 and TRBJ1-1; D is possibly TRBD1 (5 bases). Germline CDR1 and CDR2: SGHRS and YFSETQ. The CDR3 has 15 residues. Trimming cost V 0 bases and J 4 bases, with 13 bases left between them. CDR3 amino acids: CASSLEGAVGTEAFF. Here the CDR3 DNA reads TGCGCCAGCAGCTTGGAAGGGGCGGTCGGCACTGAAGCTTTCTTT.

This clonotype appeared a few times. This sequence joins TRBV11-2 and TRBJ2-7; TRBD2 might be the D (6 bases). The germline gives CDR1 SGHAT, CDR2 FQNNGV. Trimming took 5 bases from V and 2 from J, leaving 13 bases between them. This CDR3 is 14 amino acids long. CDR3 bases: TGTGCCAGCAGCCCCGGGCGGGGCCCCTACGAGCAGTACTTC. The encoded protein is CASSPGRGPYEQYF.

The chain links TRBV7-2 to TRBJ2-1; D uncertain. Germline V gene lookup returns CDR1 SGHTA and CDR2 FQGNSA. The CDR3 is made up of 14 amino acids. V lost 1 base to trimming and J lost 11 bases, with 15 bases between them. The chain's CDR3 is CASSLEVAVTKQFF. The CDR3, as DNA: TGTGCCAGCAGCTTAGAGGTAGCAGTTACGAAGCAGTTCTTC.